The clone carrying this T cell receptor beta chain was observed a handful of times. What it binds is not known. The record originates from a study of response to subunit inactivated influenza vaccine. The CDR3 sequence is 12 residues long. V lost 3 bases, J lost 9 bases, and 11 bases lay in between. CDR1 and CDR2 (germline): SQVTM, ANQGSEA. Study findings and constraints: Authors suggested few new T cells are recruited by each seasonal influenza vaccination.

TCRdb fed the RT-PCR reads into MiXCR, producing one record per CDR3 protein. This sample has 550,000 to 800,000 distinct CDR3 sequences; roughly 13% occur once, and the top ten carry approximately 7%. The TCR comes from a man aged 45 to 65 who received an inactivated influenza vaccine. The chain carries TRBV29-1 and TRBJ2-2; D ambiguous. Sequences were derived from PBMCs from blood, sampled around 14 days before vaccination. The CDR3 loop reads CSVEIPPRELFF. CDR3 DNA: TGCAGCGTTGAGATCCCCCCCAGGGAGCTGTTTTTT.